This T cell receptor beta chain was identified during a study of T cell responses to AZD1222 COVID-19 vaccine. Study outcomes and limitations: Donors skewed white British and female; clonal diversity was possibly underestimated.

V gave up 7 bases and J gave up 4 bases, with 13 bases separating them. Germline V CDR1 and CDR2: ENHRY, SYGVKD. The CDR3 has 13 residues. TCRdb keeps only in-frame clones here, not all; method: immunoSEQ multiplex PCR. This sample has about 120,000 clones, with roughly 90% found just once. Regarding this clone: Its antigen is not known.

The sequences come from peripheral blood, collected on day 0 of AZD1222 vaccination. This sequence was found in an adult in good health. The chain has TRBV10-3 and TRBJ1-1, with D perhaps TRBD1 (6 bases). The CDR3: CAINWGLGTEAFF. DNA for the CDR3: TGTGCCATCAATTGGGGGCTCGGCACTGAAGCTTTCTTT.